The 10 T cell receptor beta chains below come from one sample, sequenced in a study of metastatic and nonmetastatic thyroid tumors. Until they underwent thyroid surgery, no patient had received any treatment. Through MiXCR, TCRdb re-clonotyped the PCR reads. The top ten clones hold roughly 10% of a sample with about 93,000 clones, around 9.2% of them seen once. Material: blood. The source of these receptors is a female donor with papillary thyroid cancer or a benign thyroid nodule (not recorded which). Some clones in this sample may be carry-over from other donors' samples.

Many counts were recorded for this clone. The CDR3 DNA sequence: TGTGCCACCAGTGACGAAGACACCGGGGAGCTGTTTTTT. Translated, it gives CATSDEDTGELFF. This chain joins TRBV24-1 and TRBJ2-2; no firm D call. The CDR3 is 13 residues long. V dropped 4 bases and J dropped 3 bases, with 5 bases sitting between them. The germline CDR1 and CDR2 sequences are KGHDR and SFDVKD.

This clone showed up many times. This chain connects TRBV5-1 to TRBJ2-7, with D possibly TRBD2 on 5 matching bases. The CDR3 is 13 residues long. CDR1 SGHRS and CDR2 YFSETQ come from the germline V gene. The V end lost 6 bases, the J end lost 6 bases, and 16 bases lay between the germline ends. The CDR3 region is CASIPSTGGEQYF. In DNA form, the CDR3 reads TGCGCCAGCATCCCTTCGACTGGAGGCGAGCAGTACTTC.

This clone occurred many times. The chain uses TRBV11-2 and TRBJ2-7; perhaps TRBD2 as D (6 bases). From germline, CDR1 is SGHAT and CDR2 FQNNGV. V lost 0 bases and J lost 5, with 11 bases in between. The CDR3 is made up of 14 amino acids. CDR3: CASSLDPGGDEQYF. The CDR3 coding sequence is TGTGCCAGCAGCTTAGATCCCGGGGGAGACGAGCAGTACTTC.

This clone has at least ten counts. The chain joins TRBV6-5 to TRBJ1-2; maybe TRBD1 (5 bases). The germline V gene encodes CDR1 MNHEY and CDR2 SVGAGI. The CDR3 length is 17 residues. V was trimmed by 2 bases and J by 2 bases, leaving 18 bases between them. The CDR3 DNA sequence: TGTGCCAGCAGTTACATACCCCGGGACTTTGCCAACTATGGCTACACCTTC. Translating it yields CASSYIPRDFANYGYTF.

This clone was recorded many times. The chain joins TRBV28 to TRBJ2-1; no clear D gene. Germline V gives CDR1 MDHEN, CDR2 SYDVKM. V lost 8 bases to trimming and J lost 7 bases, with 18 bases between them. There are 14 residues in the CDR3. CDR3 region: CASQWPTAKNEQFF. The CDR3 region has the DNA TGTGCCAGCCAATGGCCCACCGCGAAGAATGAGCAGTTCTTC.

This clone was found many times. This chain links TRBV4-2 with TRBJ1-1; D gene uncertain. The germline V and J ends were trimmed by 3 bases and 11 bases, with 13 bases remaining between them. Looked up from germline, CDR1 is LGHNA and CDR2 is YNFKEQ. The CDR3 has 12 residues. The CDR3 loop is CASSQDQARAFF. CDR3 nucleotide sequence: TGTGCCAGCAGCCAGGATCAGGCTCGGGCTTTCTTT.

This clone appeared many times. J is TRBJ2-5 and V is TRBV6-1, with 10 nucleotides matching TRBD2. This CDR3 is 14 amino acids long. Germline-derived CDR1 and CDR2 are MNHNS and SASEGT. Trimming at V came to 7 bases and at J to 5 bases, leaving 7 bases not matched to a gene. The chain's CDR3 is CASIRLAGGETQYF. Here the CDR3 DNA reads TGTGCCAGCATTCGACTAGCGGGTGGGGAGACCCAGTACTTC.

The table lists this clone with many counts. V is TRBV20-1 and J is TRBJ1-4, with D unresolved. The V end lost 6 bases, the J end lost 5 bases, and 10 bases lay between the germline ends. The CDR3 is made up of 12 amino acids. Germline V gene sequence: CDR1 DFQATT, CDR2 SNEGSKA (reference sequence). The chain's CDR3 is CSAPTRNEKLFF. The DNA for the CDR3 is TGCAGTGCCCCGACACGGAATGAAAAACTGTTTTTT.

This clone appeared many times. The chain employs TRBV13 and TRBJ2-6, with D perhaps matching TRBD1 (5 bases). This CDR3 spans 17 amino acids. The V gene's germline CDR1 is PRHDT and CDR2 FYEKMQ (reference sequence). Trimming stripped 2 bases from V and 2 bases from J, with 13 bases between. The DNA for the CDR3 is TGTGCCAGCAGCTTAACCCCAGGGTTAACTGGGGCCAACGTCCTGACTTTC. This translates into CASSLTPGLTGANVLTF. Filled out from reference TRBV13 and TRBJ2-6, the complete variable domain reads AAGVIQSPRHLIKEKRETATLKCYPIPRHDTVYWYQQGPGQDPQFLISFYEKMQSDKGSIPDRFSAQQFSDYHSELNMSSLELGDSALYFCASSLTPGLTGANVLTFGAGSRLTVL.

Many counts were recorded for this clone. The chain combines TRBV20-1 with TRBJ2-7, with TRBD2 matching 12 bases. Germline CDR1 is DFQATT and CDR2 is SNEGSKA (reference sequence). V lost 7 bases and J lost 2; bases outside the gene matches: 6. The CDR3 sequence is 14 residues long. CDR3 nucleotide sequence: TGCAGTGTCACTAGCGGGGGGACCACCTACGAGCAGTACTTC. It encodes CSVTSGGTTYEQYF.